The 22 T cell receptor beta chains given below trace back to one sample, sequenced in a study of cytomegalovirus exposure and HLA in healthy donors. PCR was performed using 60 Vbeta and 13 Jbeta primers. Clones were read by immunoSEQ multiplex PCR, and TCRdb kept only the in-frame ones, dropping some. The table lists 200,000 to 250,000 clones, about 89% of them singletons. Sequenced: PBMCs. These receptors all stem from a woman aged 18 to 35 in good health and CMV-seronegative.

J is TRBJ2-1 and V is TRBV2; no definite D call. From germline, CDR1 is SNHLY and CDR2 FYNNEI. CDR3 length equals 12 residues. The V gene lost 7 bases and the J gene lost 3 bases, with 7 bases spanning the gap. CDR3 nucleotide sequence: TGTGCCAGCATGCAGATCTACAATGAGCAGTTCTTC. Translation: CASMQIYNEQFF.

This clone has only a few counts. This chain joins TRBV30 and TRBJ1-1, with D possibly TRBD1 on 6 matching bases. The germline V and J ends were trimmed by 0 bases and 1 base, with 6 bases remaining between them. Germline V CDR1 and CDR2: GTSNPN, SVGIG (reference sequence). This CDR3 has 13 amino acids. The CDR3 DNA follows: TGTGCCTGGAGTGTACAGGGGAACACTGAAGCTTTCTTT. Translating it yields CAWSVQGNTEAFF.

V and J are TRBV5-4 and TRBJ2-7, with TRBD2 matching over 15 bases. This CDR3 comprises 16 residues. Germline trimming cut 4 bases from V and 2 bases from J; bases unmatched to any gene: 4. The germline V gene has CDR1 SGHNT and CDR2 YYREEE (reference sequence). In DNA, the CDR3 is TGTGCCAGCAGCAGAAGGACTAGCGGGAGGGCCTACGAGCAGTACTTC. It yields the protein CASSRRTSGRAYEQYF.

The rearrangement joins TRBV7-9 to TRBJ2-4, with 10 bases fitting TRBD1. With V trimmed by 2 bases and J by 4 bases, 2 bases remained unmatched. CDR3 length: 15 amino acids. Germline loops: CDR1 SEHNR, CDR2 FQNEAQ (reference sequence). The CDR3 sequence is CASSLQGQGKNIQYF. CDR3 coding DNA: TGTGCCAGCAGCTTACAGGGACAGGGGAAAAACATTCAGTACTTC.

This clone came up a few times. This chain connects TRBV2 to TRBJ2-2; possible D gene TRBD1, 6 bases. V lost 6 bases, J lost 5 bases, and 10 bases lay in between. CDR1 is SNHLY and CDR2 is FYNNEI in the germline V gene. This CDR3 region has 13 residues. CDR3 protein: CASRAQGTGELFF. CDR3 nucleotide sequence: TGTGCCAGCAGGGCACAGGGAACCGGGGAGCTGTTTTTT.

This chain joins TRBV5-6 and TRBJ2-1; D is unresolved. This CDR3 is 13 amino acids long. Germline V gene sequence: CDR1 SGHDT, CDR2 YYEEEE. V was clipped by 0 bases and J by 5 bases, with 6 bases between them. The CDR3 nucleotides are TGTGCCAGCAGCTTGGGGCTTAACAATGAGCAGTTCTTC. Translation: CASSLGLNNEQFF.

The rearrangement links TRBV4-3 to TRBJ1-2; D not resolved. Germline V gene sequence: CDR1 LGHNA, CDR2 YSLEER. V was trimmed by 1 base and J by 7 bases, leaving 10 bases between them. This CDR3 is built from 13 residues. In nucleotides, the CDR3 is TGCGCCAGCAGCCAAGTTCCCCCGAGTGGCTACACCTTC. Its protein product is CASSQVPPSGYTF.

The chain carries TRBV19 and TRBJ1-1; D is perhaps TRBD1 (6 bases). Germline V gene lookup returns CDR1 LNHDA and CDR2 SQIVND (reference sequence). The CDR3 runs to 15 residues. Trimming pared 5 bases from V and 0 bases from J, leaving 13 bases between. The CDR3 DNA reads TGTGCCAGTAGTCCATGGACAGAGATGAACACTGAAGCTTTCTTT. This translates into CASSPWTEMNTEAFF.

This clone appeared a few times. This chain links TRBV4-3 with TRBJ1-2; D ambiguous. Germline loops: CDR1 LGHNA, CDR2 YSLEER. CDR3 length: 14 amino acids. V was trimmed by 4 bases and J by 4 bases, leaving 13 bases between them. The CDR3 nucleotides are TGCGCCAGCAGCCCCGCTCCGGGTCTCTATGGCTACACCTTC. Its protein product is CASSPAPGLYGYTF.

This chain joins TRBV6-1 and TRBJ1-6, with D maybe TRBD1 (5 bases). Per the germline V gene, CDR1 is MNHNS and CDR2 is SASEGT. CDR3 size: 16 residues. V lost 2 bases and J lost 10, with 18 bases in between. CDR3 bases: TGTGCCAGCAGTGAACTTCCAGGGTCAGGATGGTCACCCCTCCACTTT. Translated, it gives CASSELPGSGWSPLHF.

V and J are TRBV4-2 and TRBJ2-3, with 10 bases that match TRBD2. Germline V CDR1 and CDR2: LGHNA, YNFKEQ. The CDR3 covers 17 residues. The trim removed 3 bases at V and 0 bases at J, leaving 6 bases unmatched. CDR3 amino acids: CASSHGLAVTSTDTQYF. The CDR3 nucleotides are TGTGCCAGCAGCCACGGACTAGCGGTAACTAGCACAGATACGCAGTATTTT.

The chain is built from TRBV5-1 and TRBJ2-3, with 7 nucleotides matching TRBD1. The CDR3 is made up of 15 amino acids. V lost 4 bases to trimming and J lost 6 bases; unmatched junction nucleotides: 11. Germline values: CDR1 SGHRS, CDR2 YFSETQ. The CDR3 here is CASSQGDRVGDTQYF. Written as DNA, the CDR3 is TGCGCCAGCAGCCAAGGAGACAGGGTGGGCGATACGCAGTATTTT.

CDR3 residues: CASSEIAGGRLDTQYF. Here the CDR3 DNA reads TGTGCCAGCAGCGAAATAGCGGGAGGGCGGCTAGATACGCAGTATTTT. The chain employs TRBV9 and TRBJ2-3; 11 positions match TRBD2. V lost 3 bases to trimming and J lost 5 bases; unmatched junction nucleotides: 8. CDR3 length: 16 amino acids. CDR1 SGDLS and CDR2 YYNGEE come from the germline V gene.

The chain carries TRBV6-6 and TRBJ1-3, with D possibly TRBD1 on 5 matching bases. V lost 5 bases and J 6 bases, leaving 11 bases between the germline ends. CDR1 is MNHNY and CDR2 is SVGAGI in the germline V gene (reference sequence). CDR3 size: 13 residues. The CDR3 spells CASSPDTPNTIYF. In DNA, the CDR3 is TGTGCCAGCAGTCCGGACACGCCAAACACCATATATTTT.

CDR3 amino acids: CASSIITGNNQPQHF. The CDR3 DNA sequence: TGTGCCAGTAGTATCATCACAGGGAACAATCAGCCCCAGCATTTT. The chain links TRBV19 to TRBJ1-5; weak D call: TRBD1 (6 bases). The CDR3 covers 15 residues. Trimming cost V 3 bases and J 3 bases, with 12 bases left between them. The V gene's germline CDR1 is LNHDA and CDR2 SQIVND (reference sequence).

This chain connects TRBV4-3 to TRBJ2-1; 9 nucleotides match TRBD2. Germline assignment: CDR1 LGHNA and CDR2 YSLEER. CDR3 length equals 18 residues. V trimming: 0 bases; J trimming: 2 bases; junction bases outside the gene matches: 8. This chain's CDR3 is CASSQDPLTSGTYNEQFF. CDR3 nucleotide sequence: TGCGCCAGCAGCCAAGATCCCCTGACTAGCGGCACCTACAATGAGCAGTTCTTC.

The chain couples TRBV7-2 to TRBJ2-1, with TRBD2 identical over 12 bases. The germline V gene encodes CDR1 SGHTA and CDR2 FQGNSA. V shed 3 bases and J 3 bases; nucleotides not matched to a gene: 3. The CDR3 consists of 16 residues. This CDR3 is CASSFASGGGYNEQFF. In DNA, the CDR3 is TGTGCCAGCAGCTTTGCTAGCGGGGGGGGCTACAATGAGCAGTTCTTC. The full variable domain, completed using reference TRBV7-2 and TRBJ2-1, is GAGVSQSPSNKVTEKGKDVELRCDPISGHTALYWYRQSLGQGLEFLIYFQGNSAPDKSGLPSDRFSAERTGGSVSTLTIQRTQQEDSAVYLCASSFASGGGYNEQFFGPGTRLTVL.

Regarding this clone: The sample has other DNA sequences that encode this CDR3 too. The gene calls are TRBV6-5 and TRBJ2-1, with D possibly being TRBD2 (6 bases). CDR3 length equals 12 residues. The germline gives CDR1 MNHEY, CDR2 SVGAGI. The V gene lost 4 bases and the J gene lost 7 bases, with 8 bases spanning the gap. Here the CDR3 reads CASSFRGNEQFF. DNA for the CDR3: TGTGCCAGCAGTTTCCGGGGGAATGAGCAGTTCTTC.

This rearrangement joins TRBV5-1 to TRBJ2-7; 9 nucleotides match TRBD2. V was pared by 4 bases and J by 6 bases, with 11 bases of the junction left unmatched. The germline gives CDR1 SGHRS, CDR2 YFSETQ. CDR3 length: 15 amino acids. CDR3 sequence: CASSRSLAGLLEQYF. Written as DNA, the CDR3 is TGCGCCAGCAGCCGATCGCTAGCGGGACTTCTCGAGCAGTACTTC.

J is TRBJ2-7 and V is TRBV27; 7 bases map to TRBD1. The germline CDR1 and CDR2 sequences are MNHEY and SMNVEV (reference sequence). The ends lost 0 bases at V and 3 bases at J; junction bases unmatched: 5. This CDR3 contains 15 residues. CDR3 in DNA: TGTGCCAGCAGTTTATCACAGGGGTTGGTCTACGAGCAGTACTTC. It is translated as CASSLSQGLVYEQYF.

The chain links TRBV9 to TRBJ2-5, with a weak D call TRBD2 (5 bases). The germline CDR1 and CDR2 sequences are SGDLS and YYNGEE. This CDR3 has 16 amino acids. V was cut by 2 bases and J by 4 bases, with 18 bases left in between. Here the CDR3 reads CASSVSALEKGETQYF. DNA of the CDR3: TGTGCCAGCAGCGTTAGCGCTCTCGAAAAGGGAGAGACCCAGTACTTC.

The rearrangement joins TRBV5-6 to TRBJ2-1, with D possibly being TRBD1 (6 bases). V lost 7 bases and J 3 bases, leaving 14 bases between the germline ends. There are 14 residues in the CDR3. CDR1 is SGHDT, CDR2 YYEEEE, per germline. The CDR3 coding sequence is TGTGCCAGCTTCCGGGACACTTACTACAATGAGCAGTTCTTC. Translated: CASFRDTYYNEQFF.